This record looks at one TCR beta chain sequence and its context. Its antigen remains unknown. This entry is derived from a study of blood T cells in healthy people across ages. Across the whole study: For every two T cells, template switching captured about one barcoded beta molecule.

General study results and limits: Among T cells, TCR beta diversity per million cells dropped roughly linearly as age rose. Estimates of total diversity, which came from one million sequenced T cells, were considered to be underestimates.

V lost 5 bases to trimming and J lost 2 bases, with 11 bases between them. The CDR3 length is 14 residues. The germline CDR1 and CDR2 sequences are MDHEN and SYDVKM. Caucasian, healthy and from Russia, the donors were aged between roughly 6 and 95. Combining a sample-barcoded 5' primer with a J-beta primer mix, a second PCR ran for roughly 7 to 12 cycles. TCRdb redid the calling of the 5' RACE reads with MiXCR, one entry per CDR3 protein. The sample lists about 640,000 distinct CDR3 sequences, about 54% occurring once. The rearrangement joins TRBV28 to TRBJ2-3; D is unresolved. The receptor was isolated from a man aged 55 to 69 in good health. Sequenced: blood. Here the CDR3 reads CASSTLISTDTQYF. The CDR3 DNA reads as TGTGCCAGCAGTACCCTCATCTCCACAGATACGCAGTATTTT.